The 7 T cell receptor beta chains below were found in one sample sequenced in a study of monozygotic twins with inflammatory bowel disease. Using the 5' RACE reads, TCRdb records one entry per CDR3 protein without DNA. The sample shows around 370,000 distinct CDR3 sequences, and 2.6% sits with its ten largest clones. The sample comprised blood. Receptors were obtained from a human donor with ulcerative colitis or Crohn's disease, or a healthy co-twin of an affected twin (not recorded which).

V usage is TRBV5-1 and J usage is TRBJ2-1; TCRdb returns TRBD1, unconfirmable since there is no DNA. Germline V gene data show CDR1 as SGHRS and CDR2 as YFSETQ. The CDR3 extends over 17 amino acids. The CDR3 here is CASSFLIPQQGGDEQFF.

The V gene is TRBV7-2, the J gene TRBJ2-6. CDR1 and CDR2 from the germline V gene are SGHTA and FQGNSA. CDR3 length: 15 amino acids. CDR3 protein: CASSLEGPGANVLTF.

The chain links TRBV29-1 to TRBJ2-7; absent DNA, TCRdb's TRBD2 call cannot be checked. Germline V CDR1 and CDR2: SQVTM, ANQGSEA. The CDR3 contains 14 residues. The chain's CDR3 is CSVVNGPSSYEQYF.

V gene TRBV29-1 combines with J gene TRBJ1-2; TCRdb calls TRBD1, which cannot be checked without DNA. CDR1 is SQVTM, CDR2 ANQGSEA, per germline. This CDR3 comprises 14 residues. The CDR3 here is CSAGWGYRDYGYTF.

The chain uses TRBV20-1 and TRBJ1-4; TCRdb designates TRBD1, a call that cannot be tested without DNA. The CDR3 is made up of 16 amino acids. The germline V gene encodes CDR1 DFQATT and CDR2 SNEGSKA (reference sequence). The CDR3 reads CSARGGTEATNEKLFF.

The chain joins TRBV11-1 to TRBJ2-1; TCRdb returns TRBD2, unconfirmable since there is no DNA. This CDR3 spans 18 amino acids. The germline V gene encodes CDR1 SGHAT and CDR2 FQDESV (reference sequence). This CDR3 is CASSLASGGPLDYNEQFF.

The CDR3 is CASSSRGGQGTYEQYF. The chain carries TRBV7-9 and TRBJ2-7; TCRdb's D gene call, TRBD1, goes unchecked for lack of DNA. Germline CDR1 and CDR2: SEHNR and FQNEAQ (reference sequence). There are 16 residues in the CDR3.